Following are 25 T cell receptor beta chains from one sample sequenced in a study of blood T cell repertoires in COVID-19. The data were produced by immunoSEQ multiplex PCR, yet TCRdb's version contains in-frame clones alone and is incomplete. Seen here are around 150,000 clones, 84% observed once, and the top ten hold around 6.8%. The specimen was peripheral blood. Receptors originate from a human donor in a cohort sampled during active COVID-19.

The V call is TRBV19, the J call TRBJ1-2; D uncertain. Germline V CDR1 and CDR2: LNHDA, SQIVND (reference sequence). V was cut by 6 bases and J by 2 bases, with 7 bases left in between. The CDR3 spans 12 residues. The CDR3 sequence is CASSTVNYGYTF. The CDR3 DNA follows: TGTGCCAGTAGCACAGTAAACTATGGCTACACCTTC.

The chain recombines TRBV6-6 with TRBJ1-2, with no clear D. Germline V gives CDR1 MNHNY, CDR2 SVGAGI (reference sequence). Trimming cost V 6 bases and J 7 bases, with 15 bases left between them. This CDR3 contains 13 residues. As DNA, the CDR3 is TGTGCCAGCAGCCAACGGGGAGGTTCTGGCTACACCTTC. Translated, it gives CASSQRGGSGYTF.

The chain joins TRBV4-1 to TRBJ2-5; possibly TRBD1 for D (6 bases). Per the germline V gene, CDR1 is MGHRA and CDR2 is YSYEKL. V lost 0 bases to trimming and J lost 7 bases, with 18 bases between them. CDR3 length equals 16 residues. The CDR3 DNA sequence: TGCGCCAGCAGCCAAGATTACTTAGGGGCAGGGGTGACCCAGTACTTC. This translates into CASSQDYLGAGVTQYF.

In this sample, this clone turned up once. The rearrangement uses TRBV2 and TRBJ2-4, with 10 positions matching TRBD2. The trim removed 5 bases at V and 8 bases at J, leaving 6 bases unmatched. Germline-derived CDR1 and CDR2 are SNHLY and FYNNEI. The CDR3 is made up of 14 amino acids. The DNA for the CDR3 is TGTGCCAGCAGTACGCAGCGGGGGGGTTACATTCAGTACTTC. Translating it yields CASSTQRGGYIQYF.

The chain has TRBV7-2 and TRBJ2-1; weak D call: TRBD1 (5 bases). Trimming took 5 bases from V and 9 from J, leaving 11 bases between them. Germline CDR1 reads SGHTA; CDR2 reads FQGNSA. The CDR3 length is 12 residues. CDR3 sequence: CASSPTRGEQFF. The CDR3, as DNA: TGTGCCAGCAGCCCAACAAGGGGTGAGCAGTTCTTC.

The rearrangement uses TRBV3-1 (or the pseudogene TRBV3-2) and TRBJ2-1; TRBD2 might be the D (5 bases). This CDR3 comprises 14 residues. V lost 0 bases and J 9 bases, leaving 12 bases between the germline ends. Germline V gene lookup returns CDR1 LGHDT and CDR2 YNNKEL (reference sequence). The CDR3: CASSQDRAGGEQFF. DNA of the CDR3: TGTGCCAGCAGCCAAGATCGGGCAGGAGGTGAGCAGTTCTTC.

Only one count was recorded for this clone. J is TRBJ2-2 and V is TRBV14; no clear D. Germline loops: CDR1 SGHDN, CDR2 FVKESK. V was pared by 0 bases and J by 4 bases, with 9 bases between. This CDR3 has 15 residues. The CDR3 nucleotides read TGTGCCAGCAGCCAAGAATTTGGCCGCACCGGGGAGCTGTTTTTT. Protein: CASSQEFGRTGELFF.

The V gene is TRBV21-1, the J gene TRBJ2-7; the DNA was not used to check the table's D call, TRBD2. TRBV21-1 is shown as a pseudogene. CDR3 length equals 14 residues. The CDR3 DNA follows: TGTGCCAGCAGCAAAGCGCTATATCCCTACGAGCAGTACTTC. Its translation is CASSKALYPYEQYF.

This sequence joins TRBV9 and TRBJ1-2, with 7 positions matching TRBD1. This CDR3 has 15 amino acids. CDR1 and CDR2 from the germline V gene are SGDLS and YYNGEE. After removal of 4 bases from V and 8 bases from J, the junction contained 14 bases not matched to a gene. The CDR3 protein is CASSLRGRGVDGYTF. CDR3 nucleotides: TGTGCCAGCAGCCTCCGGGGCAGGGGGGTCGACGGCTACACCTTC.

This clone appeared a single time. The rearrangement links TRBV10-3 to TRBJ2-3; the D gene is possibly TRBD1 (7 bases). CDR1 is ENHRY and CDR2 is SYGVKD in the germline V gene. This CDR3 has 14 amino acids. The ends were cut back, 6 bases at V and 4 bases at J, with 14 bases in the middle. The CDR3 spells CAIRQGGGADTQYF. The CDR3 bases are TGTGCCATCAGGCAGGGGGGCGGAGCAGATACGCAGTATTTT.

The genes are TRBV15 and TRBJ2-3; the D gene is possibly TRBD1 (6 bases). With 1 base removed from V and 2 bases from J, the gap between germline ends came to 7 bases. The CDR3 has 14 amino acids. Germline-derived CDR1 and CDR2 are LNHNV and YYDKDF (reference sequence). CDR3 bases: TGTGCCACCAGCAGAGGACAGGTCACAGATACGCAGTATTTT. This gives the protein CATSRGQVTDTQYF.

V and J are TRBV29-1 and TRBJ2-1, with TRBD1 matching 9 bases. The ends lost 6 bases at V and 3 bases at J; junction bases unmatched: 6. Germline CDR1 SQVTM, CDR2 ANQGSEA. The CDR3 is 14 residues long. CDR3 nucleotide sequence: TGCAGCGTCCAGCCGGGACAGGGCTACAATGAGCAGTTCTTC. It specifies CSVQPGQGYNEQFF.

V gene TRBV5-8 combines with J gene TRBJ2-5; D is uncertain. CDR1 SGHTS and CDR2 YDEGEE come from the germline V gene. V was cut by 0 bases and J by 5 bases, with 5 bases left in between. The CDR3 sequence is 12 residues long. The CDR3 here is CASSLARETQYF. CDR3 DNA sequence: TGTGCCAGCAGCTTGGCTAGGGAGACCCAGTACTTC.

This chain uses TRBV7-9 with TRBJ1-1; TRBD1 is a possible D gene (5 bases). The CDR3 has 12 residues. CDR1 and CDR2 (germline): SEHNR, FQNEAQ (reference sequence). The V end was cut by 6 bases, the J end by 4 bases, with 9 bases between. CDR3 in amino acids: CASSRQTTEAFF. The CDR3 region has the DNA TGTGCCAGCAGTCGACAGACCACTGAAGCTTTCTTT. Based on the CDR3 plus reference TRBV7-9 and TRBJ1-1, the full variable domain is DTGVSQNPRHKITKRGQNVTFRCDPISEHNRLYWYRQTLGQGPEFLTYFQNEAQLEKSRLLSDRFSAERPKGSFSTLEIQRTEQGDSAMYLCASSRQTTEAFFGQGTRLTVV.

V is TRBV5-1 and J is TRBJ2-7; TRBD1 matches at 9 bases. CDR3 length: 14 residues. The germline V gene has CDR1 SGHRS and CDR2 YFSETQ. Unmatched junction bases numbered 4, after V lost 5 bases and J lost 1 base. CDR3 DNA sequence: TGCGCCAGCAGGGCGGGACAGGGATCCTACGAGCAGTACTTC. It specifies CASRAGQGSYEQYF.

The rearrangement uses TRBV5-1 and TRBJ2-5; 16 bases match TRBD2. In germline, CDR1 is SGHRS, CDR2 YFSETQ. The CDR3 spans 17 residues. With V trimmed by 4 bases and J by 5 bases, 8 bases remained unmatched. The CDR3: CASSTGLAGGPGETQYF. For the CDR3, the DNA is TGCGCCAGCAGCACGGGACTAGCGGGGGGGCCGGGTGAGACCCAGTACTTC.

V and J are TRBV18 and TRBJ2-5; no clear D. Deletions cut 3 bases from V and 2 bases from J, with 7 bases between. Germline-derived CDR1 and CDR2 are KGHSH and LQKENI. CDR3 size: 13 residues. The CDR3 DNA reads TGTGCCAGCTCACCCGATCTACAAGAGACCCAGTACTTC. It yields the protein CASSPDLQETQYF.

This chain uses TRBV28 with TRBJ1-1; maybe TRBD1 (5 bases). V was pared by 4 bases and J by 8 bases, with 14 bases between. There are 13 residues in the CDR3. Germline CDR1 and CDR2: MDHEN and SYDVKM. The CDR3 is CASSWGSHIEAFF. DNA of the CDR3: TGTGCCAGCAGTTGGGGCAGCCACATCGAAGCTTTCTTT.

The V gene is TRBV15, the J gene TRBJ1-2; 8 nucleotides agree with TRBD1. In germline, CDR1 is LNHNV, CDR2 YYDKDF (reference sequence). Trimming removed 1 base from V and 5 bases from J; junction bases left unmatched: 3. The CDR3 has 14 residues. CDR3: CATSRGTGSYGYTF. The CDR3 region has the DNA TGTGCCACCAGCAGAGGGACAGGGAGTTATGGCTACACCTTC.

The chain recombines TRBV19 with TRBJ2-7, with a weak D call TRBD2 (6 bases). This CDR3 is 15 amino acids long. Germline CDR1 LNHDA, CDR2 SQIVND (reference sequence). With 3 bases removed from V and 3 bases from J, the gap between germline ends came to 15 bases. CDR3 loop: CASSMIGGSGYEQYF. CDR3 DNA: TGTGCCAGTAGTATGATAGGAGGGTCAGGCTACGAGCAGTACTTC.

CDR3 sequence reads: CASSLTRTSGTDTQYF. Here the CDR3 DNA reads TGTGCCAGCAGCTTGACAAGGACTAGCGGCACAGATACGCAGTATTTT. The genes are TRBV5-4 and TRBJ2-3, with 9 positions matching TRBD2. V lost 1 base and J lost 1; bases outside the gene matches: 4. CDR3 length: 16 amino acids. Germline V lookup: CDR1 SGHNT, CDR2 YYREEE (reference sequence).

This rearrangement joins TRBV4-2 to TRBJ1-3; D call uncertain. Germline-derived CDR1 and CDR2 are LGHNA and YNFKEQ. V was clipped by 1 base and J by 1 base, with 8 bases between them. There are 15 residues in the CDR3. CDR3 region: CASSQVAGSGNTIYF. The CDR3 region has the DNA TGTGCCAGCAGCCAAGTCGCGGGGTCTGGAAACACCATATATTTT.

This sequence joins TRBV15 and TRBJ2-3; no clear D gene. V was shortened by 1 base and J by 0 bases, with 2 bases between the two germline ends. This CDR3 contains 13 residues. Looked up from germline, CDR1 is LNHNV and CDR2 is YYDKDF (reference sequence). DNA of the CDR3: TGTGCCACCAGCAGAGCTAGCACAGATACGCAGTATTTT. This translates into CATSRASTDTQYF.

This rearrangement joins TRBV19 to TRBJ2-2; tentative D call: TRBD2 (6 bases). CDR1 and CDR2 (germline): LNHDA, SQIVND (reference sequence). CDR3 length: 16 residues. V lost 2 bases to trimming and J lost 1 base, with 11 bases between them. The DNA of the CDR3 is TGTGCCAGTAGTATACCTACTAGCCTGAACACCGGGGAGCTGTTTTTT. Its protein product is CASSIPTSLNTGELFF.

This chain uses TRBV6-4 with TRBJ1-6; maybe TRBD1 (6 bases). The CDR3 contains 14 residues. V gave up 4 bases and J gave up 7 bases, with 11 bases separating them. Looked up from germline, CDR1 is MRHNA and CDR2 is SNTAGT. The CDR3 protein is CASSGTAFNSPLHF. CDR3 in DNA: TGTGCCAGCAGTGGGACAGCTTTCAATTCACCCCTCCACTTT.